A selection of T cell receptor beta chains follows, all from one sample in a study of T-cell reconstitution after alpha-beta-depleted transplantation in children. Via MiXCR, TCRdb re-called the PCR reads, giving one row per CDR3 protein. Here the sample spans approximately 650,000 distinct CDR3 sequences, about 12% being singletons. Sequenced here: PBMCs, sampled before TCRalphabeta/CD19-depleted stem cell transplant. The receptors derive from a girl aged 2 to 10 with congenital amegakaryocytic thrombocytopenia, due to receive a stem cell transplant. Both conserved end residues are part of each CDR3. D genes are given only for firm matches. Clone sizes are given selectively: once, few, many, or a class where the clone is expanded.

d_call clone_size j_call v_call cdr3_nt cdr3_aa
- many TRBJ2-1 TRBV20-1 TGCAGTGCGCGATTAGTCTCAGGGAATAATGAGCAGTTCTTC CSARLVSGNNEQFF
- many TRBJ2-1 TRBV12-3/TRBV12-4 TGTGCCAGCAGTTTTACCCGCGAGCAGTTCTTC CASSFTREQFF
- few TRBJ1-3 TRBV5-1 TGCGCCAGCAGCTTGGTAGGGCCAATAGAAGGAAACACCATATATTTT CASSLVGPIEGNTIYF
- many TRBJ2-5 TRBV7-9 TGTGCCAGCAGTTTCGCTCGACTACCCCCGTACCAAGAGACCCAGTACTTC CASSFARLPPYQETQYF
TRBD2 - TRBJ2-6 TRBV5-1 TGCGCCACCTCTCCGGGGGGTTCTGGGGCCAACGTCCTGACTTTC CATSPGGSGANVLTF
- many TRBJ2-7 TRBV7-2 TGTGCCAGCAGCCGCACCTATTACGAAGTCAGGGGTGGCTTTACCTACGAGCAGTACTTC CASSRTYYEVRGGFTYEQYF
TRBD1 - TRBJ2-4 TRBV5-1 TGCGCCAGCAGCTCAGGGGGCCTAGCCAAAAACATTCAGTACTTC CASSSGGLAKNIQYF
- few TRBJ2-3 TRBV5-1 TGCGCCAGCAGCTTGGTGGCGAGTTATCGCGGAGATACGCAGTATTTT CASSLVASYRGDTQYF
TRBD1 many TRBJ2-7 TRBV2 TGTGCCAGCAGATCCGGGACAGGGTCCTCCTACGAGCAGTACTTC CASRSGTGSSYEQYF
- - TRBJ2-3 TRBV7-9 TGTGCCAGCAGCTCTACGCTTCCTAGCACAGATACGCAGTATTTT CASSSTLPSTDTQYF
- - TRBJ2-7 TRBV5-1 TGCGCCAGCAGGTTAGAGGACCTCACCTACGAGCAGTACTTC CASRLEDLTYEQYF
- - TRBJ2-7 TRBV5-1 TGCGCCAGCAGCTTGGGTGCCCCGGGTAGGGCCTACGAGCAGTACTTC CASSLGAPGRAYEQYF
TRBD2 few TRBJ2-5 TRBV7-9 TGTGCCAGCAGCTTAGCGGGAGGGACAGAGACCCAGTACTTC CASSLAGGTETQYF
TRBD2 - TRBJ2-2 TRBV5-1 TGCGCCAGCAGCCTGCCGACTAGCGGGAGAAGTTGGACCGGGGAGCTGTTTTTT CASSLPTSGRSWTGELFF
- many TRBJ2-1 TRBV5-1 TGCGCCAGCAGCCAGGGTGGCGCCTACAATGAGCAGTTCTTC CASSQGGAYNEQFF
- few TRBJ1-2 TRBV14 TGTGCCAGCAGCCAAGGTTTATACTATGGCTACACCTTC CASSQGLYYGYTF
TRBD1 many TRBJ1-5 TRBV6-1 TGTGCCAGCAGCGAAGATGGGACAGGGATATCACCCCAGCATTTT CASSEDGTGISPQHF
- - TRBJ1-1 TRBV5-1 TGCGCCAGCAGCTTGGAAAGCCACCCCATGAACACTGAAGCTTTCTTT CASSLESHPMNTEAFF
- many TRBJ2-5 TRBV12-3/TRBV12-4 TGTGCCAGCAGTTTTTCGTCGGGACCCCAAGAGACCCAGTACTTC CASSFSSGPQETQYF
- - TRBJ2-3 TRBV11-2 TGTGCCACCAAACCCTTCCTCCCGAGCACAGATACGCAGTATTTT CATKPFLPSTDTQYF